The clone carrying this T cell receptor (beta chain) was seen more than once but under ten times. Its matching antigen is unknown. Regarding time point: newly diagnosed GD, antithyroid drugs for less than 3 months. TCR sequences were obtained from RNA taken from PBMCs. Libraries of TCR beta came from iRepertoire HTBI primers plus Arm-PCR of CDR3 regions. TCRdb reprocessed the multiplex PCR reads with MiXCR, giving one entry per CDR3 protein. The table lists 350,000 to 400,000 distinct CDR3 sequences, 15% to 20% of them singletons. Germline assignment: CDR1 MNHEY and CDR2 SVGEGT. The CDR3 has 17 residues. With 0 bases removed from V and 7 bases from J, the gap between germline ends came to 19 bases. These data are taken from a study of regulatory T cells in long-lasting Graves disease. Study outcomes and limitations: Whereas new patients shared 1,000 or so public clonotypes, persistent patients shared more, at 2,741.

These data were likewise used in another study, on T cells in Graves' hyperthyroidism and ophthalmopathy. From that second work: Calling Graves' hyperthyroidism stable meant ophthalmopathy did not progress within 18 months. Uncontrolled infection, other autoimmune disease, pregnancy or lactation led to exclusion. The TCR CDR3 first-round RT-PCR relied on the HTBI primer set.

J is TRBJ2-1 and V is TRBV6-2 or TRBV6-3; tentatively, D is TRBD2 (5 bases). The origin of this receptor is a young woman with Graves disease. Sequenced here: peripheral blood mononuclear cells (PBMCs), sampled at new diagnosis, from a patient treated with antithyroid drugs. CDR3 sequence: CASSYSLAWVQENEQFF. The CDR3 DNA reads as TGTGCCAGCAGTTACTCCCTAGCCTGGGTTCAGGAGAATGAGCAGTTCTTC.